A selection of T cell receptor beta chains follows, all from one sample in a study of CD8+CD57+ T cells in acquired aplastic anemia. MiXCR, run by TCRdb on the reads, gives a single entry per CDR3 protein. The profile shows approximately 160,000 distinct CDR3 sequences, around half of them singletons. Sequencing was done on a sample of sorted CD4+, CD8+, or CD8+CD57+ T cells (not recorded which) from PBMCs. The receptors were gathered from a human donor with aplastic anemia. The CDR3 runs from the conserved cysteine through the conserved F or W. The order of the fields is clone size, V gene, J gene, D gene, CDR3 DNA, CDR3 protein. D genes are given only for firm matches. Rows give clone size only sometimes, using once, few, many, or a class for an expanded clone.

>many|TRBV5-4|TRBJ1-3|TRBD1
TGTGCCAGCAGCTACGGGACAGCAAGCTCTGGAAACACCATATATTTT
CASSYGTASSGNTIYF
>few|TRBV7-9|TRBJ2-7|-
TGTGCCTTTGGGACGGCCGGTTCCTACGAGCAGTACTTC
CAFGTAGSYEQYF
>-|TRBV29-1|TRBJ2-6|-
TGCAGCGTGATTGGGTCTGGGGCCAACGTCCTGACTTTC
CSVIGSGANVLTF
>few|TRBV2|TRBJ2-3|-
TGTGCCAGCAGCCTAACAGGGAGCACAGATACGCAGTATTTT
CASSLTGSTDTQYF
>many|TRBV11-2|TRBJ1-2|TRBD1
TGTGCCAGCACCATTTTCCGGGACAGGGGTCTTGCTAACTATGGCTACACCTTC
CASTIFRDRGLANYGYTF
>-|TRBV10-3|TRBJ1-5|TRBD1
TGTGCCATCAGTCCCGGGACAGGGGGCTTTAATCAGCCCCAGCATTTT
CAISPGTGGFNQPQHF
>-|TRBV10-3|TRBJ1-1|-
TGTGCCATCCGTACGAACGCTGAAGCTTTCTTT
CAIRTNAEAFF
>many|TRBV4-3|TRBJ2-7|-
TGCGCCAGCAGCCAAGATCGACAGGCAGACTACGAGCAGTACTTC
CASSQDRQADYEQYF
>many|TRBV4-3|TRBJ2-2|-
TGCGCCAGCAGCCAAGAGACCGGACCCGCGAACACCGGGGAGCTGTTTTTT
CASSQETGPANTGELFF
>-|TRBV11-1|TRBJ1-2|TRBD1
TGTGCCAGCTTAGCCCAGCAGGACAGGGTCGATGGCTACACCTTC
CASLAQQDRVDGYTF
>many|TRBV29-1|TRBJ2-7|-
TGCAGCGTTCTCCTCCAGGGTGGGTACGAGCAGTACTTC
CSVLLQGGYEQYF
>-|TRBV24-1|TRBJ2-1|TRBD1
TGTGCCACCGGGACAGGGACCAATGAGCAGTTCTTC
CATGTGTNEQFF
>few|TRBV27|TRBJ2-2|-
TGTGCCAGCAGTTTAGCGGATCGTAACACCGGGGAGCTGTTTTTT
CASSLADRNTGELFF
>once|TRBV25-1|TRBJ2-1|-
TGTGCCAGCAGAGACCCGGGACACCACAATGAGCAGTTCTTC
CASRDPGHHNEQFF
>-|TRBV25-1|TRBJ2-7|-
TGTGCCAGCTTCGAGAATAACTACGAGCAGTACTTC
CASFENNYEQYF
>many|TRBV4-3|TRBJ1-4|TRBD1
TGCGCCAGCAGCCCTGGGACAGGGCATGAAAAACTGTTTTTT
CASSPGTGHEKLFF
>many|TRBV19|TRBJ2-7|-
TGTGCCAGTCAAAGGGCAGGAGACTACGAGCAGTACTTC
CASQRAGDYEQYF
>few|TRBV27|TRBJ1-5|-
TGTGCCAGCAGTTTAGATTGGACGGGCAATCAGCCCCAGCATTTT
CASSLDWTGNQPQHF
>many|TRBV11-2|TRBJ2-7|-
TGTGCCAGCAGCCCCGGGACTCATATCTACGAGCAGTACTTC
CASSPGTHIYEQYF
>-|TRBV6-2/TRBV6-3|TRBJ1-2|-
TGTGCCAGCACCCTCCCGGGGGCCGCATTTTATGGCTACACCTTC
CASTLPGAAFYGYTF
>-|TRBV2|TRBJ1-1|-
TGTGCCAGCGGTTCTAGGGGGGGGGACACTGAAGCTTTCTTT
CASGSRGGDTEAFF
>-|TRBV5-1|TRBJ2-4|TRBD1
TGCGCCAGCAGCTTGGCCACCGGGACAGGGGGAAACATTCAGTACTTC
CASSLATGTGGNIQYF
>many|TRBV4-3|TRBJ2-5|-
TGCGCCAGCAGCCAGACAGGCTACCAAGAGACCCAGTACTTC
CASSQTGYQETQYF
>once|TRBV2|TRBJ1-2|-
TGTGCCAGCAGAGGGCAGGGGAGAATAGGCTACACCTTC
CASRGQGRIGYTF
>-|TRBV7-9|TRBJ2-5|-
TGTGCCAGCAGCTTCAGTCAGGGGCCCCAGTACTTC
CASSFSQGPQYF
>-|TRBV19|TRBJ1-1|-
TGTGCCAGTAGTAACAGGGAAAGAGAGCGAGCTTTCTTT
CASSNRERERAFF
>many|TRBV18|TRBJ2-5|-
TGTGCCAGCTCACCGGGGGTCCAAGAGACCCAGTACTTC
CASSPGVQETQYF
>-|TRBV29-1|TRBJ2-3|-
TGCAGCGTCTCGACAGGAATGGGGGATACGCAGTATTTT
CSVSTGMGDTQYF
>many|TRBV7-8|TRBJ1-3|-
TGTGCCAGCAGCTTAAGTCCGGGGTGGGGAAACACCATATATTTT
CASSLSPGWGNTIYF
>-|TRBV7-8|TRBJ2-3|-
TGTGCCAGCAGCTTAGGGTACGGTAGCACAGATACGCAGTATTTT
CASSLGYGSTDTQYF
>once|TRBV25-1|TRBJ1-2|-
TGTGCCAGCAGTTACTCTACTAACTATGGCTACACCTTC
CASSYSTNYGYTF
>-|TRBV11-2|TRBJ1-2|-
TGTGCCAGCAGCGACCACCGCAGGGTTGAGTACTATGGCTACACCTTC
CASSDHRRVEYYGYTF
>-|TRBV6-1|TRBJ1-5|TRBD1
TGTGCCAGCAGACCCGAGGACAGGCACACCAATCAGCCCCAGCATTTT
CASRPEDRHTNQPQHF
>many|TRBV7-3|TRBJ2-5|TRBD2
TGTGCCAGCAGCTCATACCCCGGGACTAGCGGGGGACCCCCAACCCAGTACTTC
CASSSYPGTSGGPPTQYF
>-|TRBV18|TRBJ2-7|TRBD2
TGTGCCAGCTCACCGGAGGCGGGAGGGTCCTACGAGCAGTACTTC
CASSPEAGGSYEQYF
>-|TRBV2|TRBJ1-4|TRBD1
TGTGCCAGCAGTGAACCCGAGACAGGGACTGAAAAACTGTTTTTT
CASSEPETGTEKLFF
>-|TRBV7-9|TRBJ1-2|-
TGTGCCAGCATGTTTGGCTATGGCTACACCTTC
CASMFGYGYTF
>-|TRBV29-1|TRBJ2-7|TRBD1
TGCAGCGTCCGAAACAGGGGTCACGAGCAGTACTTC
CSVRNRGHEQYF
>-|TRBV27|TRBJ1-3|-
TGTGCCAGCAGTTTAAATGTCGTCTCCTCTGGAAACACCATATATTTT
CASSLNVVSSGNTIYF
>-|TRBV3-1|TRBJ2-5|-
TGTGCCAGCGGGGGGCACGTGGAGACCCAGTACTTC
CASGGHVETQYF
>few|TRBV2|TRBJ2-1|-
TGTGCCAGCCATAGAGGGAATGAGCAGTTCTTC
CASHRGNEQFF
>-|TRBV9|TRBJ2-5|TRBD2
TGTGCCAGCAGCCCCAGCGGGGGGCCCACGGCCCAGTACTTC
CASSPSGGPTAQYF
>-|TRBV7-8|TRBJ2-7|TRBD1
TGTGCCAGCAGCTTAGTACAGGGGCCGAGCTACGAGCAGTACTTC
CASSLVQGPSYEQYF
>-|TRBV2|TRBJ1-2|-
TGTGCCAGCAGAGGGGGGCTGTTTGGCTACACCTTC
CASRGGLFGYTF
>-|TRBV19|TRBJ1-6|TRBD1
TGTGCCAGCGGACAGGGGTTTAATTCACCCCTCCACTTT
CASGQGFNSPLHF
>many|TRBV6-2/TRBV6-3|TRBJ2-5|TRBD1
TGTGCCAGCAGTTACTCGACAGGGGGAGAGACCCAGTACTTC
CASSYSTGGETQYF
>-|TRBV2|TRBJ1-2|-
TGTGCCAGCAGTGGGGGGCGAGAGGGCTACACCTTC
CASSGGREGYTF
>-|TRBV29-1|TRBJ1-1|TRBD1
TGCAGCGTTCGACAGGGGGAGAACACTGAAGCTTTCTTT
CSVRQGENTEAFF
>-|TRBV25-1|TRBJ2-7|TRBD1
TGTGCCAGCAGCCCGGGACAGTCTACCTACGAGCAGTACTTC
CASSPGQSTYEQYF
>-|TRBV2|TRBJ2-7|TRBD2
TGTGCCAGCAGGGCTGGACTAGCGGGAGGGCGCGAGCAGTACTTC
CASRAGLAGGREQYF
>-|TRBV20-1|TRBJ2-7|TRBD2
TGCAGTGCTAGAGATCTCCTAGCGGGGGCCTACGAGCAGTACTTC
CSARDLLAGAYEQYF
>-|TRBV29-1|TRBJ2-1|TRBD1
TGCAGCGTTGTGGTACCGGGACAGGCTCACAATGAGCAGTTCTTC
CSVVVPGQAHNEQFF
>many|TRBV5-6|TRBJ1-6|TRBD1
TGTGCCAGCAGTCGGGACAGCGGAACTTCACCCCTCCACTTT
CASSRDSGTSPLHF
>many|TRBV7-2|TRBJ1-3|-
TGTGCCAGCAGCTCCGCACTTTTTGGAAACACCATATATTTT
CASSSALFGNTIYF
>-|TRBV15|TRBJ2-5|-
TGTGCCACCAGCAGGTTACTCCAAGAGAACCAGTACTTC
CATSRLLQENQYF
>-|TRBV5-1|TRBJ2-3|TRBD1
TGCGCCAGCAGCCCCGGGGAGGACAGGGGAACAGATACGCAGTATTTT
CASSPGEDRGTDTQYF
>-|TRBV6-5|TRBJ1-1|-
TGTGCCAGCAGTTACTCCGGACGTATTGGGTACACTGAAGCTTTCTTT
CASSYSGRIGYTEAFF
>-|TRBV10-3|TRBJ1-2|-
TGTGCCATCAGTTTATTACAGAATGGCTACACCTTC
CAISLLQNGYTF
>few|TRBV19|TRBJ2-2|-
TGTGCCAGTAGTATAGGGGGAGGCACGAACACCGGGGAGCTGTTTTTT
CASSIGGGTNTGELFF